This T cell receptor beta chain came from a study of blood T cell repertoires in COVID-19. Authors' analysis steps: Reference gene primers were amplified, and this amplification served to estimate nucleated cell counts. Assay: immunoSEQ multiplex PCR; the TCRdb copy retains only in-frame clones and omits some. That table is the source of V, J and clone size, and D and trimming were worked out from the DNA. The sample lists 72,000 or so clones; under 90% were seen once. CDR3 length equals 15 residues. Losses at the gene ends were 0 bases for V and 4 bases for J; bases not matched to a gene: 6. Germline V gives CDR1 SGHRS, CDR2 YFSETQ.

This TCR derives from a man in his 70s who had recovered from COVID-19. The chain has TRBV5-1 and TRBJ1-1; TRBD1 matches 7 bases. The specimen was peripheral blood. The CDR3 loop is CASSLAVDRVTEAFF. The DNA for the CDR3 is TGCGCCAGCAGCTTGGCCGTAGACAGGGTCACTGAAGCTTTCTTT.